The clone carrying this T cell receptor beta chain was picked up one time. This specimen comes from a study of blood T cell repertoires in COVID-19. Assay used: immunoSEQ multiplex PCR; TCRdb lists only in-frame clones, some missing. Here the sample spans over 350,000 clones, more than 85% being singletons. The ends were cut back, 4 bases at V and 4 bases at J, with 15 bases in the middle. This CDR3 comprises 15 residues. Per the germline V gene, CDR1 is SGHRS and CDR2 is YFSETQ. The receptor was isolated from a woman aged 40 to 50 who had been exposed to COVID-19. The chain uses TRBV5-1 and TRBJ1-3; D ambiguous. The sequencing input was PBMCs or T cells enriched from blood (not recorded which). CDR3 sequence reads: CASSRDTSLGNTIYF. The CDR3 bases are TGCGCCAGCAGCCGTGACACCTCCCTGGGAAACACCATATATTTT.